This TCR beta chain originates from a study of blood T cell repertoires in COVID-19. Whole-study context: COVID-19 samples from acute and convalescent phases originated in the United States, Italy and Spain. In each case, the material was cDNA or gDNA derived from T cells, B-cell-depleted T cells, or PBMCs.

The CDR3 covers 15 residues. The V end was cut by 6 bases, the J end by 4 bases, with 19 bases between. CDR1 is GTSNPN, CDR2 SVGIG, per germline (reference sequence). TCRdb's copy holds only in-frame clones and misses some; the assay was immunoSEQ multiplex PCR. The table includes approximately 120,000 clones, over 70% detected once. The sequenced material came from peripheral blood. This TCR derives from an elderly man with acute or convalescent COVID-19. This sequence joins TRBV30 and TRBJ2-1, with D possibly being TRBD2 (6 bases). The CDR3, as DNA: TGTGCCTGTAAGTATGGCGCGGGGATATACAATGAGCAGTTCTTC. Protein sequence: CACKYGAGIYNEQFF.